One and the same sample provided the 25 T cell receptor beta chains below, sequenced in a study of blood T cells in healthy people across ages. With a J-beta primer mix and a sample-barcoded 5' primer, a second PCR ran 7 to 11 cycles. TCRdb reprocessed the 5' RACE reads with MiXCR, giving one entry per CDR3 protein. The table records over a million distinct CDR3 sequences, approximately 40% of them present only once. Sequences were obtained from blood. The receptors shown here come from a young woman in good health.

The V gene is TRBV28, the J gene TRBJ1-5; no reliable D call. CDR3 length equals 16 residues. V lost 7 bases to trimming and J lost 0 bases, with 16 bases between them. Germline loops: CDR1 MDHEN, CDR2 SYDVKM. Here the CDR3 DNA reads TGTGCCAGCATACCCCGTGGGGATTATAGCAATCAGCCCCAGCATTTT. Encoded protein: CASIPRGDYSNQPQHF.

This clonotype was detected once. The gene calls are TRBV10-1 and TRBJ1-2, with D tentatively TRBD1 (5 bases). This CDR3 contains 18 residues. Trimming stripped 1 base from V and 6 bases from J, with 24 bases between. The germline gives CDR1 WNHNN, CDR2 SYGVQD (reference sequence). CDR3 nucleotides: TGCGCCAGCAGTGAGTTAACTGGCGGGGCGGTCGGTCCCCATGGCTACACCTTC. It is translated as CASSELTGGAVGPHGYTF.

The rearrangement joins TRBV12-3 or TRBV12-4 to TRBJ2-1; 9 nucleotides match TRBD1. V dropped 5 bases and J dropped 10; count of bases not matched to a gene: 9. The CDR3 has 14 amino acids. The CDR3 loop reads CASSPRTGEGEQFF. CDR3 nucleotide sequence: TGTGCCAGCAGTCCTAGGACAGGGGAGGGCGAGCAGTTCTTC.

In this sample, this clonotype turned up a few times. This rearrangement joins TRBV2 to TRBJ2-5; D gene unclear. CDR3 length: 13 residues. Trimming cost V 4 bases and J 5 bases, with 11 bases left between them. Germline V gene data show CDR1 as SNHLY and CDR2 as FYNNEI. CDR3 DNA sequence: TGTGCCAGCAGTGCCGGATTCCGGGAGACCCAGTACTTC. Translation gives CASSAGFRETQYF.

The sample holds a few counts of this clonotype. This rearrangement joins TRBV5-1 to TRBJ2-3; D may be TRBD1 (6 bases). The CDR3 loop spans 19 amino acids. CDR1 SGHRS and CDR2 YFSETQ come from the germline V gene. V was cut by 4 bases and J by 6 bases, with 30 bases left in between. CDR3 DNA sequence: TGCGCCAGCAGCCCACACGGGTCGGGTCGACAGGAGCACAAGGATACGCAGTATTTT. Protein product: CASSPHGSGRQEHKDTQYF.

This clonotype was observed a handful of times. V gene TRBV7-2 combines with J gene TRBJ2-2, with 8 bases that match TRBD1. This CDR3 spans 16 amino acids. CDR1 and CDR2 (germline): SGHTA, FQGNSA. The V gene end was trimmed by 0 bases and the J gene end by 6 bases; junction bases not matched to a gene: 6. CDR3 residues: CASSLAAGQGSGELFF. Here the CDR3 DNA reads TGTGCCAGCAGCTTAGCGGCAGGACAGGGCTCCGGGGAGCTGTTTTTT.

The genes are TRBV7-9 and TRBJ2-3; D is uncertain. The V end lost 3 bases, the J end lost 6 bases, and 10 bases lay between the germline ends. CDR1 is SEHNR, CDR2 FQNEAQ, per germline (reference sequence). This CDR3 region has 13 residues. The CDR3 reads CASSLPPGDTQYF. CDR3 DNA: TGTGCCAGCAGCTTGCCGCCGGGCGATACGCAGTATTTT.

The chain couples TRBV28 to TRBJ1-1; 7 bases are shared with TRBD1. CDR1 and CDR2 from the germline V gene are MDHEN and SYDVKM. This CDR3 contains 12 residues. J was trimmed by 9 bases and V by 6 bases; bases with no gene match: 7. CDR3 residues: CASRRTGQKAFF. CDR3 coding DNA: TGTGCCAGCAGGCGAACGGGACAGAAAGCTTTCTTT.

This clonotype has only a few counts. Here the CDR3 reads CASSLLGEGEAFF. CDR3 sequence (DNA): TGTGCCAGCAGCTTGTTAGGGGAGGGTGAAGCTTTCTTT. V gene TRBV13 combines with J gene TRBJ1-1, with D perhaps TRBD1 (5 bases). The germline V and J ends were trimmed by 3 bases and 7 bases, with 12 bases remaining between them. Germline CDR1 PRHDT, CDR2 FYEKMQ (reference sequence). This CDR3 has 13 residues. Combining the CDR3 with reference TRBV13 and TRBJ1-1 gives the whole variable domain AAGVIQSPRHLIKEKRETATLKCYPIPRHDTVYWYQQGPGQDPQFLISFYEKMQSDKGSIPDRFSAQQFSDYHSELNMSSLELGDSALYFCASSLLGEGEAFFGQGTRLTVV.

Concerning this clonotype itself: One end of the junction does not line up with germline, which may come from a read error. Written as DNA, the CDR3 is TGCAGTGCTAGAGACTCCGGGACAAGGCATACCAGCTCCTATAATTCACCCCCCCACTTT. It translates to CSARDSGTRHTSSYNSPPHF. The chain uses TRBV20-1 and TRBJ1-6; a possible D gene is TRBD1 (6 bases). Germline V lookup: CDR1 DFQATT, CDR2 SNEGSKA (reference sequence). The CDR3 covers 20 residues.

J is TRBJ2-7 and V is TRBV20-1; TRBD2 matches at 9 bases. Trimming took 6 bases from V and 2 from J; bases not matched to a gene: 14. The CDR3 sequence is 16 residues long. Germline lookup yields CDR1 DFQATT and CDR2 SNEGSKA (reference sequence). The CDR3, as DNA: TGCAGTGCCCCTAAGCCCTCTAGCGGGGCAACCTACGAGCAGTACTTC. Translated, it gives CSAPKPSSGATYEQYF.

The CDR3 DNA follows: TGTGCCAGCTCACCATTCAATCCTTCTTTCGTACGACGGATACCTCAAGAGACCCAGTACTTC. It translates to CASSPFNPSFVRRIPQETQYF. The gene calls are TRBV18 and TRBJ2-5; D unresolved. Germline-derived CDR1 and CDR2 are KGHSH and LQKENI. The CDR3 has 21 amino acids. Trimming shortened V by 2 bases and J by 2 bases, and 30 bases separated the two germline ends.

Concerning this clonotype: A much larger clone is a single base away; this may be a read error. The chain links TRBV2 to TRBJ2-7; the match to TRBD2 covers 7 bases. The CDR3 contains 13 residues. Germline V CDR1 and CDR2: SNHLY, FYNNEI. With V trimmed by 10 bases and J by 7 bases, 13 bases remained unmatched. CDR3 protein: CANVIGTNNEQYF. The CDR3 DNA sequence: TGTGCCAACGTTATCGGGACTAACAATGAGCAGTACTTC.

This clonotype turned up a few times. The chain uses TRBV20-1 and TRBJ2-7; tentative D call: TRBD1 (6 bases). CDR3 length equals 14 residues. The ends were cut back, 5 bases at V and 2 bases at J, with 16 bases in the middle. Germline V gene data show CDR1 as DFQATT and CDR2 as SNEGSKA (reference sequence). CDR3 sequence (DNA): TGCAGTGCTTCAGGGACACAAAGCACCTACGAGCAGTACTTC. It yields the protein CSASGTQSTYEQYF.

This clonotype was detected only a few times. The rearrangement joins TRBV10-3 to TRBJ1-1, with a tentative D call TRBD1 (6 bases). CDR1 ENHRY and CDR2 SYGVKD come from the germline V gene. V was pared by 2 bases and J by 9 bases, with 16 bases between. The CDR3 runs to 14 residues. DNA of the CDR3: TGTGCCATCAGTGAGGGGGGGACAACTCTCAAAGCTTTCTTT. Residues: CAISEGGTTLKAFF.

This chain links TRBV27 with TRBJ1-1, with 8 nucleotides matching TRBD1. Germline V gives CDR1 MNHEY, CDR2 SMNVEV (reference sequence). Losses at the gene ends were 8 bases for V and 13 bases for J; bases not matched to a gene: 18. The CDR3 consists of 14 residues. In DNA form, the CDR3 reads TGTGCCAGCGCTTCGGCAGGGGGCATCGAGGCGGTTTTCTTT. The encoded protein is CASASAGGIEAVFF.

V is TRBV2 and J is TRBJ2-7, with TRBD2 identical over 8 bases. Germline lookup yields CDR1 SNHLY and CDR2 FYNNEI. J was trimmed by 6 bases and V by 4 bases; bases with no gene match: 14. CDR3 size: 16 residues. As DNA, the CDR3 is TGTGCCAGCAGTGCCCTACGACTAGCGAGGACCTGCGAGCAGTACTTC. Translated, it gives CASSALRLARTCEQYF.

This chain links TRBV12-3 or TRBV12-4 with TRBJ2-7, with D perhaps matching TRBD1 (6 bases). This CDR3 contains 14 residues. Trimming stripped 5 bases from V and 5 bases from J, with 16 bases between. CDR3 residues: CASSLTGRSDEQYF. The CDR3, as DNA: TGTGCCAGCAGTCTAACAGGGCGCTCGGACGAGCAGTACTTC.

A word on this clonotype: One end of the junction fails to match germline, which may point to a read error. The chain combines TRBV4-1 with TRBJ2-1, with 8 bases matching TRBD2. There are 16 residues in the CDR3. Germline V gives CDR1 MGHRA, CDR2 YSYEKL. The CDR3 nucleotides read TGCGCCAGCAGCCGCGGACTAGCCCCATCCTACAATGAGCAGTCCTTC. Translation: CASSRGLAPSYNEQSF.

This clonotype occurred many times. This sequence joins TRBV29-1 and TRBJ2-7; tentative D call: TRBD1 (5 bases). The CDR3 has 14 residues. Between the trimmed V and J ends, which lost 5 bases and 0 bases, there was a span of 14 bases. Per germline, CDR1 SQVTM and CDR2 ANQGSEA. The CDR3 spells CSVRKGLSSYEQYF. The DNA for the CDR3 is TGCAGCGTTCGGAAGGGGCTCAGCTCCTACGAGCAGTACTTC.

This chain uses TRBV10-2 with TRBJ2-2, with D hard to call. With 7 bases removed from V and 8 bases from J, the gap between germline ends came to 14 bases. The CDR3 is 13 amino acids. Germline V CDR1 and CDR2: WSHSY, SAAADI. The CDR3 nucleotides are TGCGCCAGCATAAGCTTTCCTGCTGGGGAGCTGTTTTTT. Amino acids: CASISFPAGELFF.

This clonotype was counted only a few times. The J gene is TRBJ2-3, the V gene TRBV2; 13 bases fit TRBD2. From germline, CDR1 is SNHLY and CDR2 FYNNEI. This CDR3 contains 18 residues. V lost 4 bases and J lost 0; bases outside the gene matches: 7. CDR3 bases: TGTGCCAGCAGTGGAAGCCCACTAGCGGGAGGGAGCACAGATACGCAGTATTTT. Protein: CASSGSPLAGGSTDTQYF.

The gene calls are TRBV6-1 and TRBJ2-3, with a weak D call TRBD2 (6 bases). This CDR3 is built from 15 residues. V dropped 2 bases and J dropped 7 bases, with 16 bases sitting between them. CDR1 and CDR2 from the germline V gene are MNHNS and SASEGT. The CDR3 protein is CASSELGSGDYTQYF. CDR3 bases: TGTGCCAGCAGTGAACTGGGTAGCGGCGACTATACGCAGTATTTT.

Points on this clonotype: A much more abundant neighbour one base away suggests this may be a read error. J is TRBJ2-7 and V is TRBV19, with 8 bases aligning to TRBD2. In germline, CDR1 is LNHDA, CDR2 SQIVND (reference sequence). CDR3 length equals 14 residues. Trimming cost V 5 bases and J 7 bases; bases outside gene matches: 10. CDR3 coding DNA: TGTGCCAGTAGTGCGGCTAGCGGGTACAATGAGCAGTACTTC. This codes for CASSAASGYNEQYF.

The chain is built from TRBV20-1 and TRBJ1-4; D unresolved. CDR3 length equals 13 residues. Trimming stripped 1 base from V and 8 bases from J, with 11 bases between. Germline loops: CDR1 DFQATT, CDR2 SNEGSKA (reference sequence). CDR3 sequence (DNA): TGCAGTGCTAGAGTCATTTCTGGCGAAAAACTGTTTTTT. The encoded protein is CSARVISGEKLFF.